This T cell receptor (beta chain) was sequenced during a study of esophageal squamous cell carcinoma under preoperative chemotherapy. The study, taken as a whole, reports: After paclitaxel-nedaplatin, abundant clones were more likely to contract than amplify. Peripheral T cells migrating into the tumor appeared to partly supply post-treatment tumor-infiltrating lymphocytes.

Time point in this sample: before preoperative PTX-NDP chemotherapy. Paclitaxel-nedaplatin chemotherapy was given to patients ahead of their surgery. One entry per CDR3 protein, called by TCRdb with MiXCR from the PCR reads. The sample records approximately 12,000 distinct CDR3 sequences, roughly half being singletons. CDR3 length: 14 residues. Deletions cut 5 bases from V and 11 bases from J, with 21 bases between. Comment on this clonotype: Antigen specificity is unknown.

This receptor was obtained from a human donor with esophageal squamous cell carcinoma. The donor label of this sample is uncertain. The genes are TRBV12-3 or TRBV12-4 and TRBJ2-5, with a tentative D call TRBD1 (7 bases). Sampling was performed from a patient given preoperative chemotherapy. This chain's CDR3 is CASSPGDQGDEQYF. CDR3 nucleotides: TGTGCCAGCAGTCCGGGGGACCAGGGGGATGAGCAGTACTTC.